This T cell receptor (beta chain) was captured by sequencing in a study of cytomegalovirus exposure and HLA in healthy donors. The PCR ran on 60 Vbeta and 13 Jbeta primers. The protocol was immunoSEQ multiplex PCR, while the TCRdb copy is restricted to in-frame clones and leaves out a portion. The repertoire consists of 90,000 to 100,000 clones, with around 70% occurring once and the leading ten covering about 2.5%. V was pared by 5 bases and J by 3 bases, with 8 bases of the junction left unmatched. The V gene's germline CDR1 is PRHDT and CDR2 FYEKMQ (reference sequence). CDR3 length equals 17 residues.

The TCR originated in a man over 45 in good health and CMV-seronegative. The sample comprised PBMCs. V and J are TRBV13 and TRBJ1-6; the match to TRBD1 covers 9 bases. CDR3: CASSIKQGAGYNSPLHF. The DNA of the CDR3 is TGTGCCAGCAGCATAAAACAGGGGGCGGGCTATAATTCACCCCTCCACTTT.